This entry features one TCR beta chain sequence. The primer mix had 60 Vbeta and 13 Jbeta primers. Original processing methods: Later analysis identified 65 million to 80 million unique TCR beta chains, 10 million to 12 million shared. The method was immunoSEQ multiplex PCR; TCRdb's version includes in-frame clones alone and lacks a portion of them. That table supplies the V and J calls and clone size; D and trimming were determined from the DNA. The sample yields roughly 86,000 clones, roughly 79% seen once. The sample is drawn from a study of cytomegalovirus exposure and HLA in healthy donors. Study summary: The study's early data release held some 85 million unique TCRs from HLA-typed donors.

V was clipped by 8 bases and J by 6 bases; unmatched bases: 14. The CDR3 spans 15 residues. In germline, CDR1 is MGHRA, CDR2 YSYEKL. The chain has TRBV4-1 and TRBJ1-1, with 8 bases aligning to TRBD1. The TCR was taken from a female donor in good health and CMV-seronegative. What was sequenced was PBMCs. CDR3 sequence (DNA): TGCGCCAGCCTAAACGGGACAGGAACCCTCGCTGAAGCTTTCTTT. Protein: CASLNGTGTLAEAFF.